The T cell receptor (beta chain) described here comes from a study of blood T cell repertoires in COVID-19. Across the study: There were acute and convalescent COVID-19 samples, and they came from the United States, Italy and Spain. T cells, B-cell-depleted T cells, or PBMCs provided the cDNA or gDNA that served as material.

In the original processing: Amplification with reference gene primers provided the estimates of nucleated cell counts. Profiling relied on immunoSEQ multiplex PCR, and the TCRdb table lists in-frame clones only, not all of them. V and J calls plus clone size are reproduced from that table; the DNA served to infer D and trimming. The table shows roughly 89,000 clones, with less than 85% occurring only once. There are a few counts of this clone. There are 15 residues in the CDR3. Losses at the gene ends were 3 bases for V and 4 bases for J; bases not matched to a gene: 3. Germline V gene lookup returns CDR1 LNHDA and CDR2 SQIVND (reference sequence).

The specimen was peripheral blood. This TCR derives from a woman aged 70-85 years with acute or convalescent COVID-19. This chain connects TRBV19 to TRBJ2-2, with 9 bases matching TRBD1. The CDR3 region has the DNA TGTGCCAGTAGTATCGACAGGGGGTTCACCGGGGAGCTGTTTTTT. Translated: CASSIDRGFTGELFF.